Listed here are 15 T cell receptor beta chains from one sample, sequenced in a study of CD8+ T cells in alopecia areata. TCR sequencing used cDNA made by reverse transcription of extracted RNA. Clones were read by immunoSEQ multiplex PCR, and TCRdb kept only the in-frame ones, dropping some. This table has 130,000 to 150,000 clones, roughly four fifths appearing once. Noted treatment: oral pan-JAK inhibitor, 5-10 mg twice daily. This specimen was CD8+ T cells sorted from blood, taken at week 4, from a patient treated with tofacitinib. The source of these receptors is a human donor with alopecia areata.

This chain joins TRBV30 and TRBJ2-7; tentatively, D is TRBD2 (6 bases). Germline lookup yields CDR1 GTSNPN and CDR2 SVGIG (reference sequence). The CDR3 runs 18 residues. Between the trimmed V and J ends, which lost 8 bases and 6 bases, there was a span of 35 bases. The chain's CDR3 is CALDPAAGWDGTGFEQYF. DNA for the CDR3: TGTGCCCTGGATCCAGCGGCGGGGTGGGATGGTACTGGATTCGAGCAGTACTTC.

V gene TRBV7-2 combines with J gene TRBJ2-1, with D unresolved. This CDR3 has 11 residues. The germline CDR1 and CDR2 sequences are SGHTA and FQGNSA. V was pared by 6 bases and J by 4 bases, with 4 bases between. CDR3: CASRQYNEQFF. For the CDR3, the DNA is TGTGCCAGCAGACAATACAATGAGCAGTTCTTC.

The chain joins TRBV7-8 to TRBJ2-3; weak D call: TRBD1 (6 bases). V lost 3 bases and J 2 bases, leaving 12 bases between the germline ends. The germline V gene encodes CDR1 SGHVS and CDR2 FQNEAQ. CDR3 length equals 15 residues. This CDR3 reads CASSFSWGLTDTQYF. DNA for the CDR3: TGTGCCAGCAGCTTTTCGTGGGGGCTCACAGATACGCAGTATTTT.

The genes are TRBV19 and TRBJ2-1; 7 bases match TRBD1. The germline CDR1 and CDR2 sequences are LNHDA and SQIVND (reference sequence). This CDR3 has 12 amino acids. Trimming took 7 bases from V and 8 from J; bases not matched to a gene: 5. CDR3 protein: CASKPQGHEQFF. In DNA, the CDR3 is TGTGCCAGTAAGCCACAGGGGCATGAGCAGTTCTTC.

The chain combines TRBV4-1 with TRBJ1-5; TRBD1 aligns across 9 bases. CDR1 MGHRA and CDR2 YSYEKL come from the germline V gene. Losses at the gene ends were 0 bases for V and 4 bases for J; bases not matched to a gene: 7. This CDR3 has 17 residues. The CDR3 loop reads CASSQDLRDRVNQPQHF. CDR3 DNA: TGCGCCAGCAGCCAAGATCTTCGGGACAGGGTAAATCAGCCCCAGCATTTT.

This clone occurred a few times. J is TRBJ2-7 and V is TRBV4-1; D ambiguous. This CDR3 has 16 residues. Trimming cost V 3 bases and J 1 base, with 16 bases left between them. Germline-derived CDR1 and CDR2 are MGHRA and YSYEKL. DNA of the CDR3: TGCGCCAGCAGCCAGATATCGATAGGGCAATCCTACGAGCAGTACTTC. Its translation: CASSQISIGQSYEQYF.

This sequence joins TRBV5-6 and TRBJ2-1; D remains unclear. Germline V gives CDR1 SGHDT, CDR2 YYEEEE. Trimming removed 2 bases at V and 6 bases at J, with 3 bases between. The CDR3 extends over 11 amino acids. The CDR3 nucleotides read TGTGCCAGCAGCTTTGCCAATGAGCAGTTCTTC. This encodes CASSFANEQFF. The entire variable domain, with the rest obtained from reference TRBV5-6 and TRBJ2-1, is as follows: DAGVTQSPTHLIKTRGQQVTLRCSPKSGHDTVSWYQQALGQGPQFIFQYYEEEERQRGNFPDRFSGHQFPNYSSELNVNALLLGDSALYLCASSFANEQFFGPGTRLTVL.

This rearrangement joins TRBV18 to TRBJ2-7; D perhaps matches TRBD1 (5 bases). Deletions cut 4 bases from V and 2 bases from J, with 15 bases between. Looked up from germline, CDR1 is KGHSH and CDR2 is LQKENI. The CDR3 consists of 15 residues. CDR3 sequence reads: CASSHFDSNTYEQYF. The CDR3 DNA sequence: TGTGCCAGCTCACACTTCGACAGTAACACCTACGAGCAGTACTTC.

The rearrangement uses TRBV13 and TRBJ2-7; D is possibly TRBD1 or TRBD2 (6 bases each). Germline V CDR1 and CDR2: PRHDT, FYEKMQ (reference sequence). This CDR3 has 13 residues. Trimming cost V 5 bases and J 3 bases, with 11 bases left between them. CDR3 protein: CASSEGGRYEQYF. The DNA of the CDR3 is TGTGCCAGCAGCGAGGGGGGCCGCTACGAGCAGTACTTC.

This clone was observed a handful of times. The chain couples TRBV13 to TRBJ2-3; tentatively, D is TRBD2 (5 bases). The CDR3 consists of 14 residues. The germline gives CDR1 PRHDT, CDR2 FYEKMQ (reference sequence). V gave up 0 bases and J gave up 4 bases, with 8 bases separating them. The CDR3 DNA is TGTGCCAGCAGCTTAGGGGACTTGGCAGATACGCAGTATTTT. Its translation is CASSLGDLADTQYF.

CDR3 in DNA: TGCGCCAGCAGCCAAGAGTTTTCGGGGCGGCGGGACACTGAAGCTTTCTTT. Translating gives CASSQEFSGRRDTEAFF. The chain combines TRBV4-1 with TRBJ1-1; D might be TRBD1 (5 bases). V lost 0 bases and J lost 3, with 17 bases in between. Germline lookup yields CDR1 MGHRA and CDR2 YSYEKL. The CDR3 loop spans 17 amino acids.

The chain uses TRBV7-6 and TRBJ2-1; 7 bases are shared with TRBD1. The CDR3 loop spans 15 amino acids. Germline trimming cut 1 base from V and 9 bases from J; bases unmatched to any gene: 9. Germline assignment: CDR1 SGHVS and CDR2 FNYEAQ. CDR3 coding DNA: TGTGCCAGCAGCTTAGTGGGACAGTCGGTCAGTGAGCAGTTCTTC. This gives the protein CASSLVGQSVSEQFF.

This clone was seen just once. This sample includes further DNA sequences coding for the same CDR3. The rearrangement uses TRBV7-9 and TRBJ2-7; 8 positions agree with TRBD1. Looked up from germline, CDR1 is SEHNR and CDR2 is FQNEAQ (reference sequence). The CDR3 spans 13 residues. V was pared by 5 bases and J by 5 bases, with 5 bases of the junction left unmatched. The CDR3 region is CASSPDRGHEQYF. The CDR3 DNA reads TGTGCCAGCAGCCCTGACAGGGGCCACGAGCAGTACTTC.

The chain has TRBV6-4 and TRBJ2-1, with unresolved D. This CDR3 is built from 16 residues. CDR1 is MRHNA, CDR2 SNTAGT, per germline. V was trimmed by 0 bases and J by 1 base, leaving 10 bases between them. This CDR3 reads CASSDSVGLSYNEQFF. The CDR3 nucleotides are TGTGCCAGCAGTGACTCGGTAGGATTATCCTACAATGAGCAGTTCTTC.

The CDR3 here is CASSMFSGGTLGETQYF. CDR3 bases: TGTGCCAGTAGTATGTTTAGCGGGGGCACCTTAGGAGAGACCCAGTACTTC. The genes are TRBV19 and TRBJ2-5; 9 positions agree with TRBD2. In germline, CDR1 is LNHDA, CDR2 SQIVND (reference sequence). The ends lost 3 bases at V and 4 bases at J; junction bases unmatched: 12. This CDR3 contains 17 residues. Combining the CDR3 with reference TRBV19 and TRBJ2-5 gives the whole variable domain DGGITQSPKYLFRKEGQNVTLSCEQNLNHDAMYWYRQDPGQGLRLIYYSQIVNDFQKGDIAEGYSVSREKKESFPLTVTSAQKNPTAFYLCASSMFSGGTLGETQYFGPGTRLLVL.